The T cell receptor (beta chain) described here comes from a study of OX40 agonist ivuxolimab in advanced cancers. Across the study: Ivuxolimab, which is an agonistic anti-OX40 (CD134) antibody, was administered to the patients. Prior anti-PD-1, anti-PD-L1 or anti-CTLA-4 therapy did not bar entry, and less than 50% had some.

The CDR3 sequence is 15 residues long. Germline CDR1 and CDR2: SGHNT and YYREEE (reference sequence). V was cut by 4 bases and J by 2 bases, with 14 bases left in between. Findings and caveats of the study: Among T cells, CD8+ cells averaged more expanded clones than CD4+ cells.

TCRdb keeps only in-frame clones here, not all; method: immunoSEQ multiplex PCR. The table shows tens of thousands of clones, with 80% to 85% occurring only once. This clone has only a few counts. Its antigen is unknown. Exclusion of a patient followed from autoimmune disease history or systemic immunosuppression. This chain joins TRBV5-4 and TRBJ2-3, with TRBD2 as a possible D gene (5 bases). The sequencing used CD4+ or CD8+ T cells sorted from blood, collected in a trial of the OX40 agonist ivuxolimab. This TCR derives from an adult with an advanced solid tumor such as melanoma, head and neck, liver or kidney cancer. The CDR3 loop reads CASSQVTDYTDTQYF. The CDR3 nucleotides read TGTGCCAGCAGCCAGGTAACCGACTACACAGATACGCAGTATTTT. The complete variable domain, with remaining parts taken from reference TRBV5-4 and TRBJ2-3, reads ETGVTQSPTHLIKTRGQQVTLRCSSQSGHNTVSWYQQALGQGPQFIFQYYREEENGRGNFPPRFSGLQFPNYSSELNVNALELDDSALYLCASSQVTDYTDTQYFGPGTRLTVL.